These T cell receptor beta chains were read from a single sample in a study of blood T cell repertoires in COVID-19. Data came from immunoSEQ multiplex PCR; TCRdb stores just in-frame clones and leaves some out. The table lists a few hundred thousand clones, roughly 86% of them singletons. The sample was peripheral blood. The receptors were sampled from a human donor in a cohort sampled during active COVID-19. Both conserved end residues are part of each CDR3. The D gene is left open where the match is weak. Not all rows give a size; the values are once, few, many and, for expanded clones, a class.

d_gene	abundance	v_gene	j_gene	CDR3aa	CDR3nt
.	.	TRBV5-1	TRBJ2-1	CASNRGTSYNEQFF	TGCGCCAGCAACCGCGGGACCTCCTACAATGAGCAGTTCTTC
TRBD2	.	TRBV2	TRBJ2-7	CASSPLSGASSYEQYF	TGTGCCAGCAGTCCTTTGAGCGGGGCTAGCTCCTACGAGCAGTACTTC
.	.	TRBV2	TRBJ2-2	CASRTQGTDTGELFF	TGTGCCAGCAGGACGCAGGGGACGGACACCGGGGAGCTGTTTTTT
.	.	TRBV28	TRBJ1-4	CASRRRNEKLFF	TGTGCCAGCCGAAGGAGGAATGAAAAACTGTTTTTT
.	.	TRBV19	TRBJ2-6	CASSIDLPGANVLTF	TGTGCCAGTAGTATAGATCTCCCTGGGGCCAACGTCCTGACTTTC
.	.	TRBV6-2/TRBV6-3	TRBJ2-1	CASSYSSLHYNEQFF	TGTGCCAGCAGTTACTCGTCACTGCACTACAATGAGCAGTTCTTC
TRBD2	.	TRBV6-6	TRBJ2-5	CASSLGGAQETQYF	TGTGCCAGCAGTCTGGGAGGGGCCCAAGAGACCCAGTACTTC
.	.	TRBV6-5	TRBJ2-7	CALGINRVYEQYF	TGTGCCCTCGGGATCAACCGGGTCTACGAGCAGTACTTC
TRBD2	.	TRBV3-1/TRBV3-2	TRBJ2-3	CASSHAGTTSTDTQYF	TGTGCCAGCAGCCACGCCGGGACTACAAGCACAGATACGCAGTATTTT
TRBD2	.	TRBV4-2	TRBJ2-7	CASSQDLREVYEQYF	TGTGCCAGCAGCCAAGATCTGCGGGAGGTCTACGAGCAGTACTTC
TRBD1	.	TRBV2	TRBJ1-4	CASTRGQGINEKLFF	TGTGCCAGCACGCGAGGACAGGGGATTAATGAAAAACTGTTTTTT
.	.	TRBV4-3	TRBJ1-1	CASSQGLGLTNTEAFF	TGCGCCAGCAGCCAAGGCCTGGGACTTACGAACACTGAAGCTTTCTTT
TRBD1	.	TRBV10-3	TRBJ2-7	CATQGVTYEQYF	TGTGCCACACAGGGGGTCACCTACGAGCAGTACTTC
.	.	TRBV5-1	TRBJ2-1	CASGLGGPTHEQFF	TGCGCCAGCGGCTTGGGGGGGCCCACTCATGAGCAGTTCTTC
.	.	TRBV6-1	TRBJ2-7	CASSEAAAGWPYEQYF	TGTGCCAGCAGTGAAGCGGCCGCAGGGTGGCCCTACGAGCAGTACTTC
.	.	TRBV28	TRBJ2-7	CASMVSGGYEQYF	TGTGCCAGCATGGTGTCCGGCGGGTACGAGCAGTACTTC
.	.	TRBV6-2/TRBV6-3	TRBJ2-6	CASSYHGFVSNVLTF	TGTGCCAGCAGTTACCACGGTTTTGTTTCCAACGTCCTGACTTTC
.	.	TRBV20-1	TRBJ1-4	CSAVGEEKLFF	TGCAGTGCTGTGGGAGAGGAAAAACTGTTTTTT
TRBD1	.	TRBV2	TRBJ1-5	CASSERGQTNQPQHF	TGTGCCAGCAGTGAAAGGGGACAGACCAATCAGCCCCAGCATTTT
.	.	TRBV4-1	TRBJ2-5	CASSQLYQETQYF	TGCGCCAGCAGCCAACTCTACCAAGAGACCCAGTACTTC
TRBD1	.	TRBV4-3	TRBJ2-3	CASSQGQKFDTQYF	TGCGCCAGCAGCCAGGGACAGAAATTCGATACGCAGTATTTT
TRBD2	.	TRBV4-1	TRBJ2-3	CASSQVAGGLDTQYF	TGCGCCAGCAGCCAGGTAGCGGGGGGTTTAGATACGCAGTATTTT
TRBD2	.	TRBV6-1	TRBJ2-5	CASSEFSSGSIETQYF	TGTGCCAGCAGTGAATTTAGTAGCGGGAGTATAGAGACCCAGTACTTC
TRBD2	.	TRBV30	TRBJ2-7	CAWRPLGTSGSGGSYEQYF	TGTGCCTGGAGACCACTAGGGACTAGCGGGAGCGGAGGCTCCTACGAGCAGTACTTC
.	.	TRBV28	TRBJ1-1	CASIAPNEAEAFF	TGTGCCAGCATTGCCCCTAATGAGGCTGAAGCTTTCTTT
TRBD2	.	TRBV7-2	TRBJ2-3	CASSAFLAGAADTQYF	TGTGCCAGCAGCGCCTTCCTAGCGGGAGCTGCAGATACGCAGTATTTT
.	.	TRBV7-8	TRBJ1-1	CASSLARFSPNTEAFF	TGTGCCAGCAGCTTAGCGCGGTTCAGCCCGAACACTGAAGCTTTCTTT
.	.	TRBV7-2	TRBJ2-7	CASSAAYEQYF	TGTGCCAGCAGCGCAGCCTACGAGCAGTACTTC
.	once	TRBV20-1	TRBJ2-7	CSARGGNEQYF	TGCAGTGCTAGAGGAGGGAACGAGCAGTACTTC
TRBD2	once	TRBV3-1/TRBV3-2	TRBJ2-7	CASSQASGRTEQYF	TGTGCCAGCAGCCAAGCGAGCGGGAGAACCGAGCAGTACTTC
.	.	TRBV3-1/TRBV3-2	TRBJ1-4	CASSQASQTTNEKLFF	TGTGCCAGCAGCCAAGCTTCGCAGACAACTAATGAAAAACTGTTTTTT
.	.	TRBV5-6	TRBJ2-1	CASSLEGGRVEQFF	TGTGCCAGCAGCTTGGAAGGCGGGCGGGTTGAGCAGTTCTTC
.	.	TRBV19	TRBJ1-1	CASSIPGGMNTEAFF	TGTGCCAGTAGTATCCCCGGGGGGATGAACACTGAAGCTTTCTTT
TRBD2	.	TRBV7-9	TRBJ2-5	CASSLEVTGGPLGETQYF	TGTGCCAGCAGCTTAGAGGTGACGGGAGGCCCGTTGGGAGAGACCCAGTACTTC
TRBD2	.	TRBV5-1	TRBJ2-1	CASSTVRGGRDEQFF	TGCGCCAGCAGCACGGTGCGGGGGGGCCGGGATGAGCAGTTCTTC
TRBD1	.	TRBV7-6	TRBJ1-5	CASSLGLQGASNQPQHF	TGTGCCAGCAGCTTAGGGTTGCAGGGGGCCAGCAATCAGCCCCAGCATTTT
.	once	TRBV19	TRBJ1-1	CASTDEGMNTEAFF	TGTGCCAGTACCGACGAGGGTATGAACACTGAAGCTTTCTTT
TRBD1	.	TRBV6-5	TRBJ2-7	CASSSRTGLMEQYF	TGTGCCAGCAGTTCTAGGACAGGTCTTATGGAGCAGTACTTC
.	.	TRBV19	TRBJ2-7	CASSIGHPVSYEQYF	TGTGCCAGTAGTATAGGCCACCCAGTCTCCTACGAGCAGTACTTC
TRBD1	.	TRBV7-2	TRBJ1-2	CASSGQGARGYTF	TGTGCCAGCAGCGGACAGGGGGCGAGGGGCTACACCTTC
.	.	TRBV12-5	TRBJ1-1	CASGPTKAEAFF	TGTGCTAGTGGTCCGACAAAAGCTGAAGCTTTCTTT
.	.	TRBV19	TRBJ1-5	CASSIQGGQPQHF	TGTGCCAGTAGTATCCAGGGAGGGCAGCCCCAGCATTTT
.	.	TRBV7-2	TRBJ2-5	CASSLDRNQETQYF	TGTGCCAGCAGCTTGGACAGAAACCAAGAGACCCAGTACTTC
TRBD1	.	TRBV28	TRBJ1-2	CASRVRPGGARGYTF	TGTGCCAGCAGAGTCCGCCCAGGGGGCGCGAGGGGCTACACCTTC
TRBD1	.	TRBV11-1	TRBJ1-3	CASSPGQGLGNTIYF	TGTGCCAGCAGCCCCGGACAGGGGCTCGGAAACACCATATATTTT
.	.	TRBV15	TRBJ2-7	CATSRDPTGAIPEQYF	TGTGCCACCAGCAGAGATCCCACGGGAGCGATCCCCGAGCAGTACTTC
TRBD1	.	TRBV15	TRBJ1-6	CATSSPPGQANSPLHF	TGTGCCACCAGCAGTCCCCCGGGACAGGCTAATTCACCCCTCCACTTT